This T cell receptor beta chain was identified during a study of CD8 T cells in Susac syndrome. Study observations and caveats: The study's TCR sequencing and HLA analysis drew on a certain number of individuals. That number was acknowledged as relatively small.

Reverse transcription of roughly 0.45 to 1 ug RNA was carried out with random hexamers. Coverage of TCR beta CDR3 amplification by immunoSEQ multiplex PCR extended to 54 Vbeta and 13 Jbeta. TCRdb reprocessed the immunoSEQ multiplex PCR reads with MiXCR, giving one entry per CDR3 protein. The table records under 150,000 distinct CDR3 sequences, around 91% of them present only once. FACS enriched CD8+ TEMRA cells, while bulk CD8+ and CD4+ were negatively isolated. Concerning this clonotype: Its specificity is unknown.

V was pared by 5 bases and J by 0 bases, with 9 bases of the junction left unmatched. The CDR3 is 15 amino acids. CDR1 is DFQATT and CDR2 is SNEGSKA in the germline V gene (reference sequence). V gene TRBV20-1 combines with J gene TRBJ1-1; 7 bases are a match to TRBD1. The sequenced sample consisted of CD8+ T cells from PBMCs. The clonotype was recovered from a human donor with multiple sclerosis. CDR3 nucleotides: TGCAGTGCTTCCGACGGGACAGCCCTGAACACTGAAGCTTTCTTT. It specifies CSASDGTALNTEAFF.